These 22 T cell receptor beta chains were sequenced from one sample in a study of identical twins. One entry per CDR3 protein results from TCRdb running MiXCR on the 5' RACE reads. The sample contains some 440,000 distinct CDR3 sequences, approximately 25% of which appear only once. This sample also appeared in a second study, on T cells expressing NK-cell markers.

Material for sequencing was CD4+ T cells sorted from blood. The origin of the receptors is a woman aged 18-30 years in good health.

This clonotype was observed a few times. The chain employs TRBV12-3 or TRBV12-4 and TRBJ2-5, with D possibly called TRBD1 or TRBD2 (5 bases each). V lost 7 bases and J lost 2, with 14 bases in between. This CDR3 is built from 14 residues. CDR3 coding DNA: TGTGCCAGCACCTACGGGACCCTACAAGAGACCCAGTACTTC. Protein: CASTYGTLQETQYF.

The table lists this clonotype with a few counts. The chain joins TRBV6-1 to TRBJ2-5; 11 bases align to TRBD2. The CDR3 consists of 14 residues. Trimming removed 5 bases from V and 3 bases from J; junction bases left unmatched: 2. Per germline, CDR1 MNHNS and CDR2 SASEGT. The CDR3 DNA follows: TGTGCCAGCAGTACGGGACTAGCGGAAGAGACCCAGTACTTC. This encodes CASSTGLAEETQYF.

This clonotype was seen a handful of times. This rearrangement joins TRBV7-9 to TRBJ1-1; D is undetermined. The CDR3 has 10 amino acids. Germline-derived CDR1 and CDR2 are SEHNR and FQNEAQ (reference sequence). V lost 5 bases and J 8 bases, leaving 6 bases between the germline ends. CDR3 sequence: CASSPHEAFF. In DNA form, the CDR3 reads TGTGCCAGCAGCCCGCACGAAGCTTTCTTT.

The CDR3 region has the DNA TGTGCCAGCAGCTCGGGCCCCTCCAGGCGGGATACGCAGTATTTT. Translating gives CASSSGPSRRDTQYF. The V gene is TRBV7-2, the J gene TRBJ2-3; D is unresolved. Germline V lookup: CDR1 SGHTA, CDR2 FQGNSA. The germline V and J ends were trimmed by 4 bases and 6 bases, with 17 bases remaining between them. The CDR3 is made up of 15 amino acids.

The chain carries TRBV7-3 and TRBJ1-2, with 8 bases identical to TRBD1. The CDR3 spans 16 residues. The germline CDR1 and CDR2 sequences are SGHTA and FQGTGA. Trimming took 2 bases from V and 2 from J; bases not matched to a gene: 7. The CDR3 DNA reads as TGTGCCAGCAGCTTAGGAATCGACAGGGGAAACTATGGCTACACCTTC. Translating it yields CASSLGIDRGNYGYTF.

The sample holds a few counts of this clonotype. The chain couples TRBV9 to TRBJ1-1; no firm D call. V was shortened by 2 bases and J by 4 bases, with 12 bases between the two germline ends. The CDR3 contains 14 residues. The germline V gene encodes CDR1 SGDLS and CDR2 YYNGEE. CDR3 coding DNA: TGTGCCAGCAGCGTTCGGGGTTGGGCCACTGAAGCTTTCTTT. Amino acid sequence: CASSVRGWATEAFF.

This clonotype was observed a few times. CDR3: CASSPTGQGRNQPQHF. The CDR3 DNA follows: TGTGCCAGCAGCCCCACGGGACAGGGAAGGAATCAGCCCCAGCATTTT. The chain employs TRBV9 and TRBJ1-5, with 9 nucleotides matching TRBD1. The CDR3 consists of 16 residues. Losses at the gene ends were 4 bases for V and 4 bases for J; bases not matched to a gene: 9. Germline V lookup: CDR1 SGDLS, CDR2 YYNGEE.

The genes are TRBV12-3 or TRBV12-4 and TRBJ1-2; no reliable D call. The length of the CDR3 is 12 residues. Trimming left V 9 bases short and J 3 bases short, with 11 bases between. The CDR3 DNA reads TGTGCCAGTAGTCGGATATACTATGGCTACACCTTC. This translates into CASSRIYYGYTF.

V gene TRBV11-1 combines with J gene TRBJ2-1; D is perhaps TRBD2 (7 bases). V lost 5 bases to trimming and J lost 0 bases, with 20 bases between them. CDR1 SGHAT and CDR2 FQDESV come from the germline V gene (reference sequence). The CDR3 has 18 residues. The CDR3 DNA reads TGTGCCAGCAGCCCGCCCTGGGAGGGGGGACACTCCTACAATGAGCAGTTCTTC. It translates to CASSPPWEGGHSYNEQFF. Based on the CDR3 plus reference TRBV11-1 and TRBJ2-1, the full variable domain is EAEVAQSPRYKITEKSQAVAFWCDPISGHATLYWYRQILGQGPELLVQFQDESVVDDSQLPKDRFSAERLKGVDSTLKIQPAELGDSAMYLCASSPPWEGGHSYNEQFFGPGTRLTVL.

The chain has TRBV20-1 and TRBJ2-7; 8 nucleotides agree with TRBD1. The trim removed 1 base at V and 2 bases at J, leaving 4 bases unmatched. CDR3 length: 14 residues. The germline gives CDR1 DFQATT, CDR2 SNEGSKA (reference sequence). The CDR3 spells CSARGTGRTYEQYF. CDR3 bases: TGCAGTGCTAGAGGGACAGGGAGGACCTACGAGCAGTACTTC.

This clonotype appeared a few times. This chain links TRBV9 with TRBJ2-3, with 7 nucleotides matching TRBD2. The CDR3 is 14 residues long. Germline V lookup: CDR1 SGDLS, CDR2 YYNGEE. V was pared by 1 base and J by 4 bases, with 3 bases of the junction left unmatched. The CDR3 DNA follows: TGTGCCAGCAGCGTACAACTAGCGTCAGATACGCAGTATTTT. This gives the protein CASSVQLASDTQYF.

The chain links TRBV12-3 or TRBV12-4 to TRBJ2-5; no clear D. V was trimmed by 3 bases and J by 2 bases, leaving 7 bases between them. CDR3 size: 13 residues. The CDR3 coding sequence is TGTGCCAGCAGTTTTAGAGAACAAGAGACCCAGTACTTC. Amino acid sequence: CASSFREQETQYF.

This chain uses TRBV29-1 with TRBJ2-3; D may correspond to TRBD1 or TRBD2 (5 bases each). CDR1 SQVTM and CDR2 ANQGSEA come from the germline V gene. The CDR3 extends over 12 amino acids. Trimming shortened V by 3 bases and J by 3 bases, and 7 bases separated the two germline ends. CDR3 residues: CSVDWGTDTQYF. In DNA form, the CDR3 reads TGCAGCGTTGACTGGGGGACAGATACGCAGTATTTT.

The chain links TRBV20-1 to TRBJ2-7, with 9 nucleotides matching TRBD1. This CDR3 has 14 residues. V lost 2 bases, J lost 3 bases, and 5 bases stayed unmatched. Looked up from germline, CDR1 is DFQATT and CDR2 is SNEGSKA (reference sequence). For the CDR3, the DNA is TGCAGTGCTAGAAGGGACAGGGAGGACTACGAGCAGTACTTC. Protein product: CSARRDREDYEQYF.

There are many counts of this clonotype. This chain connects TRBV6-2 or TRBV6-3 to TRBJ2-1; 10 nucleotides agree with TRBD2. The J segment lost 5 bases and the V segment lost 2 bases, leaving 0 bases of the junction unmatched. CDR1 is MNHEY and CDR2 is SVGEGT in the germline V gene. The CDR3 consists of 14 residues. CDR3 sequence (DNA): TGTGCCAGCAGTTACCTAGCGGGAGACAATGAGCAGTTCTTC. This gives the protein CASSYLAGDNEQFF.

This chain's CDR3 is CASTKELAGVEQYF. CDR3 nucleotide sequence: TGTGCCAGCACCAAAGAACTAGCGGGAGTCGAGCAGTACTTC. The chain links TRBV6-2 or TRBV6-3 to TRBJ2-7, with TRBD2 matching over 11 bases. From germline, CDR1 is MNHEY and CDR2 SVGEGT. The CDR3 has 14 residues. V was clipped by 7 bases and J by 6 bases; unmatched bases: 8.

The chain is built from TRBV29-1 and TRBJ2-3; D is unclear. Germline V gives CDR1 SQVTM, CDR2 ANQGSEA. This CDR3 comprises 14 residues. V gave up 7 bases and J gave up 3 bases, with 17 bases separating them. The CDR3 is CSAPRRIRTDTQYF. CDR3 DNA sequence: TGCAGCGCCCCCCGCCGCATAAGGACAGATACGCAGTATTTT.

The V call is TRBV9, the J call TRBJ2-7; the D gene is possibly TRBD2 (6 bases). The CDR3 is 15 amino acids. Looked up from germline, CDR1 is SGDLS and CDR2 is YYNGEE. V lost 4 bases, J lost 6 bases, and 20 bases lay in between. The DNA of the CDR3 is TGTGCCAGCAGCTCCCATTCGGGCGGGACTGGCGAGCAGTACTTC. Protein product: CASSSHSGGTGEQYF.

CDR3 sequence: CAIRPGQAIDTQYF. The CDR3, as DNA: TGTGCCATCAGGCCGGGACAGGCAATCGATACGCAGTATTTT. This chain uses TRBV10-3 with TRBJ2-3; 8 bases map to TRBD1. The CDR3 extends over 14 amino acids. The trim removed 6 bases at V and 6 bases at J, leaving 8 bases unmatched. Germline V gene sequence: CDR1 ENHRY, CDR2 SYGVKD.

The V call is TRBV4-3, the J call TRBJ2-3; TRBD2 matches at 11 bases. The germline V gene encodes CDR1 LGHNA and CDR2 YSLEER. V was clipped by 0 bases and J by 4 bases; unmatched bases: 6. This CDR3 has 17 residues. The CDR3 loop is CASSQDLAGGPSDTQYF. The CDR3 DNA is TGCGCCAGCAGCCAAGATTTAGCGGGAGGGCCCTCAGATACGCAGTATTTT.

The gene calls are TRBV29-1 and TRBJ2-1; D not resolved. Germline V gene data show CDR1 as SQVTM and CDR2 as ANQGSEA. The V and J ends lost 4 bases and 4 bases respectively, with 14 bases between them. CDR3 length: 14 residues. This CDR3 reads CSVGWGEGYNEQFF. For the CDR3, the DNA is TGCAGCGTTGGATGGGGTGAAGGATACAATGAGCAGTTCTTC.

The J gene is TRBJ2-3, the V gene TRBV20-1; D is unclear. Matching the DNA end better, TRBJ1-5 makes the J call doubtful. CDR1 DFQATT and CDR2 SNEGSKA come from the germline V gene (reference sequence). This CDR3 comprises 13 residues. The CDR3 sequence is CSASVATTDTQHF. Written as DNA, the CDR3 is TGCAGTGCTAGCGTGGCGACCACAGATACGCAGCATTTT.